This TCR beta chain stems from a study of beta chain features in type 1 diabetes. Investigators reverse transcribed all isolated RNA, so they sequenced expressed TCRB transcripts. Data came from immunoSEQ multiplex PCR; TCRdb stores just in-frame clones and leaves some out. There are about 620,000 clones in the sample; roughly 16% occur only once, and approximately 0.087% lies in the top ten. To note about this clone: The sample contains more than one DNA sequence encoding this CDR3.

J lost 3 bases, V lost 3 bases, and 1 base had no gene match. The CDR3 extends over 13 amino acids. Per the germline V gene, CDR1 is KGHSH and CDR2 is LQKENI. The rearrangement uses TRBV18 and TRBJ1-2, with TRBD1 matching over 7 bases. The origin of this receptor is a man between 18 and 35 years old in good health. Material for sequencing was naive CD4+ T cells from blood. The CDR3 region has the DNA TGTGCCAGCTCACCCGGGACAGACTATGGCTACACCTTC. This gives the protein CASSPGTDYGYTF.